This TCR beta chain stems from a study of early T cells in non-severe SARS-CoV-2 infection. The study, taken as a whole, reports: Anti-spike CD8 responses were favored by VDJdb matching, which missed private and CD4 specificities.

The table lists this clonotype with many counts. The target antigen is unknown. Unmatched junction bases numbered 4, after V lost 4 bases and J lost 2 bases. CDR3 length equals 13 residues. Germline CDR1 DFQATT, CDR2 SNEGSKA (reference sequence). Unique molecular identifiers tagged individual cDNA molecules. A single record per CDR3 protein comes from TCRdb applying MiXCR to the 5' RACE reads. The sample includes around 53,000 distinct CDR3 sequences, 7.7% seen only once; the top ten take 5.8%. The genes are TRBV20-1 and TRBJ2-7, with TRBD2 matching over 8 bases. This clonotype originated in an adult who was a healthcare worker with PCR-confirmed SARS-CoV-2 infection or an uninfected control (not recorded which). Sequenced material: whole blood. The CDR3 bases are TGCAGTGCTACGGGACTAGTCACCTACGAGCAGTACTTC. This codes for CSATGLVTYEQYF.